These 30 T cell receptor beta chains were sequenced from one sample in a study of identifying expanded T cells in peripheral blood. The repertoire was sequenced with immunoSEQ multiplex PCR; TCRdb's copy has only in-frame clones and lacks some. This sample has around 60,000 clones, with approximately 83% found just once. The sample was blood. The receptors shown here come from a person aged 18-70 years in good health.

V usage is TRBV9 and J usage is TRBJ2-3, with D possibly matching TRBD1 (5 bases). V lost 2 bases to trimming and J lost 5 bases, with 12 bases between them. The V gene's germline CDR1 is SGDLS and CDR2 YYNGEE. The CDR3 consists of 14 residues. This chain's CDR3 is CASSVKGLRDTQYF. In nucleotides, the CDR3 is TGTGCCAGCAGCGTTAAGGGGTTGAGAGATACGCAGTATTTT.

This chain connects TRBV6-6 to TRBJ2-7; the match to TRBD2 covers 13 bases. The V and J ends lost 9 bases and 12 bases, in that order; junction bases with no gene match: 11. Per germline, CDR1 MNHNY and CDR2 SVGAGI (reference sequence). The CDR3 loop spans 13 amino acids. Here the CDR3 DNA reads TGTGCCAGTGCCGGGACTAGCGGGGTGGAGTGGTACGTC. Encoded protein: CASAGTSGVEWYV.

This clone came up a few times. The chain couples TRBV4-1 to TRBJ2-7; 9 bases agree with TRBD1. V gave up 4 bases and J gave up 1 base; unmatched junction bases: 5. The CDR3 has 15 residues. Per the germline V gene, CDR1 is MGHRA and CDR2 is YSYEKL. CDR3 amino acids: CASSLTGQGSYEQYF. CDR3 DNA: TGCGCCAGCAGCCTGACGGGACAGGGTTCCTACGAGCAGTACTTC.

This clone was seen only a few times. The rearrangement uses TRBV29-1 and TRBJ2-7, with 12 bases identical to TRBD1. Losses at the gene ends were 3 bases for V and 2 bases for J; bases not matched to a gene: 17. The V gene's germline CDR1 is SQVTM and CDR2 ANQGSEA. The CDR3 contains 19 residues. The CDR3 DNA reads TGCAGCGTTGAGGCGCGCGGGACAGGGGGCGGAGGCAGCGCCTACGAGCAGTACTTC. Translating it yields CSVEARGTGGGGSAYEQYF.

The chain joins TRBV4-2 to TRBJ1-4; weak D call: TRBD1 (6 bases). V was clipped by 2 bases and J by 5 bases, with 18 bases between them. This CDR3 contains 17 residues. Germline CDR1 and CDR2: LGHNA and YNFKEQ. The CDR3 region is CASSQQVTGTSNEKLFF. Here the CDR3 DNA reads TGTGCCAGCAGCCAACAAGTTACCGGGACAAGCAATGAAAAACTGTTTTTT.

The V call is TRBV6-1, the J call TRBJ2-7; D unclear. The germline gives CDR1 MNHNS, CDR2 SASEGT. The CDR3 is 15 amino acids. Trimming stripped 1 base from V and 5 bases from J, with 15 bases between. CDR3 protein: CASSEGVGALDEQYV. The CDR3 DNA reads TGTGCCAGCAGTGAAGGTGTAGGCGCTTTGGACGAGCAGTACGTC.

The chain carries TRBV5-1 and TRBJ1-2; 7 bases map to TRBD1. V shed 3 bases, J shed 7 bases, and the junction held 9 bases outside the gene matches. The germline gives CDR1 SGHRS, CDR2 YFSETQ. The CDR3 totals 14 residues. CDR3 region: CASSSGQEGSGYTF. The CDR3 DNA sequence: TGCGCCAGCAGCTCCGGACAGGAAGGGAGTGGCTACACCTTC.

This rearrangement joins TRBV23-1 to TRBJ2-5; D is perhaps TRBD2 (6 bases). TRBV23-1 is an ORF for which the function is uncertain. The CDR3 sequence is 13 residues long. Trimming cost V 7 bases and J 5 bases, with 14 bases left between them. CDR3 amino acids: CASIPGLVETQYF. The CDR3 nucleotides are TGCGCCAGCATCCCGGGACTCGTCGAGACCCAGTACTTC.

V usage is TRBV12-5 and J usage is TRBJ2-7, with 15 positions matching TRBD2. Per germline, CDR1 LGHNT and CDR2 FRNRAP. The CDR3 is 17 residues long. Trimming cost V 1 base and J 6 bases; bases outside gene matches: 7. CDR3 residues: CASGLAGLAGGPGEQYV. Here the CDR3 DNA reads TGTGCTAGTGGTTTGGCTGGACTAGCGGGGGGGCCGGGCGAGCAGTACGTC.

V gene TRBV11-3 combines with J gene TRBJ2-2; D may be TRBD1 (5 bases). V lost 5 bases, J lost 4 bases, and 8 bases lay in between. This CDR3 contains 13 residues. Germline V gene lookup returns CDR1 SGHNT and CDR2 YENEEA. DNA of the CDR3: TGTGCCAGCAGCCCTACAGGCACCGGGGAGCTGTTTTTT. This gives the protein CASSPTGTGELFF.

This clone was seen just once. The chain employs TRBV2 and TRBJ1-4, with D possibly TRBD1 on 5 matching bases. The CDR3 has 15 residues. Germline CDR1 SNHLY, CDR2 FYNNEI. V lost 0 bases and J lost 7, with 12 bases in between. CDR3 sequence: CASSEARGRGEKLFF. DNA of the CDR3: TGTGCCAGCAGTGAAGCGCGGGGTAGGGGTGAAAAACTGTTTTTT.

V and J are TRBV19 and TRBJ1-5; no firm D call. V was shortened by 9 bases and J by 0 bases, with 15 bases between the two germline ends. The CDR3 spans 15 residues. Germline CDR1 and CDR2: LNHDA and SQIVND (reference sequence). Here the CDR3 reads CASRREPDSNQPQHF. CDR3 nucleotide sequence: TGTGCCAGCCGCCGTGAGCCGGATAGCAATCAGCCCCAGCATTTT.

The V call is TRBV9, the J call TRBJ2-5; 9 nucleotides match TRBD2. V was pared by 0 bases and J by 4 bases, with 7 bases of the junction left unmatched. There are 16 residues in the CDR3. The germline CDR1 and CDR2 sequences are SGDLS and YYNGEE. This CDR3 is CASSVGTASGVETQYF. The DNA of the CDR3 is TGTGCCAGCAGCGTAGGAACGGCTAGCGGGGTAGAGACCCAGTACTTC.

The chain recombines TRBV5-1 with TRBJ1-1; 7 nucleotides agree with TRBD1. Looked up from germline, CDR1 is SGHRS and CDR2 is YFSETQ. With 4 bases clipped from V and 2 bases from J, the junction kept 8 bases outside the gene matches. The CDR3 sequence is 15 residues long. This chain's CDR3 is CASSGIGTANTEAFF. The CDR3 DNA is TGCGCCAGCAGCGGAATCGGGACAGCCAACACTGAAGCTTTCTTT.

This clone turned up a few times. The chain carries TRBV6-6 and TRBJ1-2; D call uncertain. Trimming took 6 bases from V and 9 from J, leaving 20 bases between them. This CDR3 spans 14 amino acids. Germline V gene sequence: CDR1 MNHNY, CDR2 SVGAGI (reference sequence). CDR3 region: CASSYPGPQSSYTF. CDR3 bases: TGTGCCAGCAGCTACCCGGGCCCCCAATCGAGCTACACCTTC.

CDR3 sequence reads: CSVGIGQLNTEAFF. CDR3 DNA sequence: TGCAGCGTTGGAATCGGACAGCTGAACACTGAAGCTTTCTTT. This chain uses TRBV29-1 with TRBJ1-1, with D tentatively TRBD1 (6 bases). The V and J ends lost 4 bases and 0 bases respectively, with 12 bases between them. Germline V CDR1 and CDR2: SQVTM, ANQGSEA. The CDR3 runs 14 residues. Combining the CDR3 with reference TRBV29-1 and TRBJ1-1 gives the whole variable domain SAVISQKPSRDICQRGTSLTIQCQVDSQVTMMFWYRQQPGQSLTLIATANQGSEATYESGFVIDKFPISRPNLTFSTLTVSNMSPEDSSIYLCSVGIGQLNTEAFFGQGTRLTVV.

The chain joins TRBV6-1 to TRBJ1-2, with 7 bases fitting TRBD1. Germline CDR1 is MNHNS and CDR2 is SASEGT. With V trimmed by 5 bases and J by 9 bases, 12 bases remained unmatched. This CDR3 has 14 amino acids. This chain's CDR3 is CASSSSQGVVRYTF. The CDR3 coding sequence is TGTGCCAGCAGTTCTTCCCAGGGGGTAGTGCGCTACACCTTC.

This chain joins TRBV30 and TRBJ2-7, with 8 bases aligning to TRBD2. The V gene's germline CDR1 is GTSNPN and CDR2 SVGIG (reference sequence). The V gene end was trimmed by 4 bases and the J gene end by 4 bases; junction bases not matched to a gene: 9. The CDR3 runs 14 residues. The CDR3 sequence: CAWNRQREKYEQYF. The CDR3 DNA sequence: TGTGCCTGGAATAGGCAGCGGGAGAAGTACGAGCAGTACTTC.

This clone has just a few counts. J is TRBJ1-5 and V is TRBV27, with D hard to call. From germline, CDR1 is MNHEY and CDR2 SMNVEV (reference sequence). The V end lost 5 bases, the J end lost 4 bases, and 9 bases lay between the germline ends. CDR3 length: 13 amino acids. CDR3 sequence (DNA): TGTGCCAGCAGTAGCAGAGGGAATCAGCCCCAGCATTTT. Translated: CASSSRGNQPQHF.

This rearrangement joins TRBV19 to TRBJ2-3, with 10 bases identical to TRBD2. The CDR3 loop spans 16 amino acids. Germline trimming cut 11 bases from V and 4 bases from J; bases unmatched to any gene: 15. CDR1 and CDR2 (germline): LNHDA, SQIVND (reference sequence). The CDR3 is CASGTALAGAADTQYF. For the CDR3, the DNA is TGTGCCTCCGGAACGGCTCTAGCGGGAGCCGCAGATACGCAGTATTTT.

The rearrangement links TRBV15 to TRBJ1-2, with D maybe TRBD1 (5 bases). Trimming took off 8 bases at V and 8 bases at J, with 12 bases between the two ends. The CDR3 has 11 amino acids. The germline V gene encodes CDR1 LNHNV and CDR2 YYDKDF (reference sequence). The CDR3 DNA reads as TGTGCCACCCCCTCGGGGCTCGGCTACACCTTC. It specifies CATPSGLGYTF.

The chain joins TRBV27 to TRBJ2-6, with 10 bases fitting TRBD1. Germline trimming cut 6 bases from V and 4 bases from J; bases unmatched to any gene: 9. Germline CDR1 MNHEY, CDR2 SMNVEV (reference sequence). The CDR3 has 17 residues. The CDR3 sequence is CASRPAGQGSGANVLTF. The CDR3 bases are TGTGCCAGCAGACCTGCGGGACAGGGGAGCGGGGCCAACGTCCTGACTTTC.

The genes are TRBV5-1 and TRBJ1-1; a weak D match, TRBD1 (5 bases). The germline gives CDR1 SGHRS, CDR2 YFSETQ. The CDR3 consists of 15 residues. Between the trimmed V and J ends, which lost 0 bases and 1 base, there was a span of 10 bases. CDR3 DNA: TGCGCCAGCAGCTTGGTGGGGGACCCGAACACTGAAGCTTTCTTT. It yields the protein CASSLVGDPNTEAFF. Supplemented by reference TRBV5-1 and TRBJ1-1, the full variable domain reads KAGVTQTPRYLIKTRGQQVTLSCSPISGHRSVSWYQQTPGQGLQFLFEYFSETQRNKGNFPGRFSGRQFSNSRSEMNVSTLELGDSALYLCASSLVGDPNTEAFFGQGTRLTVV.

There are many counts of this clone. The genes are TRBV4-1 and TRBJ1-1, with 8 bases matching TRBD1. The CDR3 length is 16 residues. CDR1 is MGHRA, CDR2 YSYEKL, per germline. The ends lost 0 bases at V and 5 bases at J; junction bases unmatched: 8. The CDR3 reads CASSQELGRGQTEAFF. DNA of the CDR3: TGCGCCAGCAGCCAAGAGCTGGGCAGGGGGCAAACTGAAGCTTTCTTT.

The rearrangement uses TRBV7-9 and TRBJ2-7, with D possibly being TRBD1 or TRBD2 (5 bases each). Per germline, CDR1 SEHNR and CDR2 FQNEAQ (reference sequence). V was trimmed by 4 bases and J by 5 bases, leaving 9 bases between them. This CDR3 comprises 12 residues. CDR3 loop: CASSSGANEQYF. As DNA, the CDR3 is TGTGCCAGCAGCTCCGGGGCCAACGAGCAGTACTTC.

This rearrangement joins TRBV29-1 to TRBJ2-3; D is possibly TRBD1 (7 bases). Trimming removed 3 bases at V and 3 bases at J, with 10 bases between. The V gene's germline CDR1 is SQVTM and CDR2 ANQGSEA. This CDR3 is built from 13 residues. CDR3 amino acids: CSVEAGGTDTQYF. DNA of the CDR3: TGCAGCGTTGAGGCAGGGGGGACAGATACGCAGTATTTT.

This chain connects TRBV5-6 to TRBJ2-7; D possibly corresponds to TRBD1 (5 bases). Trimming removed 0 bases at V and 2 bases at J, with 15 bases between. This CDR3 region has 16 residues. Germline V gene lookup returns CDR1 SGHDT and CDR2 YYEEEE. The CDR3 nucleotides read TGTGCCAGCAGCTTGGCCACCAGGGCCCGGACCTACGAGCAGTACTTC. Amino acid sequence: CASSLATRARTYEQYF.

The chain employs TRBV6-1 and TRBJ2-7; 7 positions match TRBD1. J was trimmed by 2 bases and V by 5 bases; bases with no gene match: 9. CDR1 is MNHNS and CDR2 is SASEGT in the germline V gene. This CDR3 is 15 amino acids long. The CDR3 region is CASSNRQGLPYEQYV. The CDR3 nucleotides are TGTGCCAGCAGTAATAGACAGGGCCTTCCCTACGAGCAGTACGTC.

CDR3: CAWRGGTYNEQFF. Written as DNA, the CDR3 is TGTGCCTGGAGGGGGGGGACCTACAATGAGCAGTTCTTC. The chain is built from TRBV30 and TRBJ2-1, with 7 bases that match TRBD2. The trim removed 3 bases at V and 2 bases at J, leaving 1 base unmatched. The CDR3 consists of 13 residues. The germline V gene has CDR1 GTSNPN and CDR2 SVGIG (reference sequence).

This sequence joins TRBV9 and TRBJ1-3, with TRBD1 as a possible D gene (6 bases). Germline CDR1 reads SGDLS; CDR2 reads YYNGEE. Trimming left V 3 bases short and J 1 base short, with 11 bases between. This CDR3 spans 15 amino acids. The CDR3 bases are TGTGCCAGCAGCGCCGAGGGGGGTTCTGGAAACACCATATATTTT. It translates to CASSAEGGSGNTIYF.